This T cell receptor (beta chain) was recovered during a study of T cell changes during pregnancy in multiple sclerosis. Clones were read by immunoSEQ multiplex PCR, and TCRdb kept only the in-frame ones, dropping some. The sample lists roughly 110,000 clones, around 93% occurring once. This clone was observed a single time. This CDR3 has 12 amino acids. The V gene's germline CDR1 is MDHEN and CDR2 SYDVKM. V lost 6 bases, J lost 8 bases, and 6 bases stayed unmatched. The specimen was peripheral blood, collected after pregnancy. The sequence was obtained from a female donor with multiple sclerosis, enrolled in a pregnancy study. The rearrangement links TRBV28 to TRBJ1-2; 7 nucleotides line up with TRBD1. CDR3 sequence (DNA): TGTGCCAGCAGGCACAGGGGACCGGGCTACACCTTC. Its translation: CASRHRGPGYTF.